Given below is one T cell receptor (beta chain) in context. The target of this receptor is not known. Per-nucleotide qualities are absent, and no much larger clonotype sits a single base away. CD8 naive samples were CD45RO-negative cells positively selected for CCR7, giving a CD45RA+CCR7+ population that excluded TemRA cells. Healthy HIV-negative adults with no recently reported acute infections or vaccinations were included as donors. Every donor was a Caucasian adult living in Nashville, Tennessee, USA. Blood was obtained by leukapheresis, after which PBMCs were separated by Ficoll-Histopaque density gradient centrifugation and cryopreserved in liquid nitrogen vapor phase. Analytical flow cytometry was used to check the purity and quantity of every magnetically sorted T cell population. Genomic DNA was isolated from every sorted fraction and measured by UV absorbance on a Nanodrop 2000c. Per the germline V gene (reference sequence), SEHNR is the CDR1 and FQNEAQ is the CDR2. From cysteine to phenylalanine, the CDR3 is 18 amino acids long. Kept here is only the CDR3 DNA, which spans 54 bases and is read in frame from base 1. V gives up 2 bases and J gives up 0 bases, and the segment between their germline ends measures 17 bases.

Using the deep immunoSEQ assay, TCR CDR3 regions were amplified from genomic DNA by multiplex PCR. For each cell subset, the extracted genomic DNA was distributed evenly across all wells of several immunoSEQ 96-well plates, and each plate served as one replicate. Each replicate PCR for sorted subsets received roughly 200 ng genomic DNA, equal to 30,000 or so T cell genomes. The purified libraries were quantified using a Qubit 3.0 fluorometer, sized with a Bioanalyzer 2100, and then quantified again using the KAPA Library Quantification kit. Every immunoSEQ 96-well plate was sequenced on a dedicated single-read 150-cycle Illumina NextSeq 550 flow cell. The study's processing was this. Because the immunoSEQ output held only junctional sequences and lacked quality scores, the filtering could not match the filtering applied to full-length reads. To assign V/J genes and CDR3, sequences were annotated using PyIR, a Python wrapper for IgBLAST v1.9, with IMGT germline references. Reads were removed for weak V/J assignments (E-value above 1e-6), missing CDR3, stop codons, out-of-frame junctions, or ambiguous translated residues. V3J clonotypes were defined as sequences sharing the same inferred V gene, J gene, and CDR3 amino acid sequence. The percentage overlap between two repertoires was calculated by dividing the number of shared unique clonotypes by the size of the smaller repertoire. Three approaches were used to assess repertoire richness: RTK rarefaction, the Chao1 estimator, and Recon v2.1 estimates of unobserved clonotypes. For all TCRbeta clonotypes obtained by the gDNA method from a handful of donors, generation probabilities were computed with OLGA. The clones in this table, taken by TCRdb from immuneACCESS, are in-frame only. Not every clone is retained; where verified, under half of the shortfall comes from an unresolved V gene, and the cause of the rest is unknown. V and J calls and clone size are copied from that table; D and trimming were computed from the DNA. Counted in this sample were 1.5 million to 2.5 million clones; approximately 94% of them appeared once. 1.2% of the sample is taken by the ten largest.

This record belongs to a study of shared clonotypes between healthy human individuals (dated by TCRdb to the early 2020s). With regard to the full study: Two women and three men aged 18 to 49 years were included in the cohort. Libraries were prepared and TCR repertoires were sequenced by different laboratories using diverse techniques, in order to increase sequencing depth and limit assay-specific biases. The study deeply sequenced blood TCR repertoires of about 5 healthy adults to estimate repertoire size and the extent of clonotype sharing between individuals. For each donor, three plates each were used for CD4 naive and CD4 memory, two plates were used for CD8 naive, and one plate was used for CD8 memory. Per donor, leukapheresis produced somewhere between about 0.9 and 9.5 billion PBMCs. The investigation overall reported the following: Naive subsets generally had larger estimated clonotype richness than memory subsets. The small number of donors limited the genetic and exposure-history diversity represented. Pairwise subsampling indicated that sequencing depth was expected to affect the degree of clonotype sharing among donors. Sampling was restricted to blood, and TCR repertoires in tissue are likely to differ from TCR repertoires in blood. When four donors were compared, the shared fraction of clonotypes was around 5.1% for naive CD4, 3% to 4% for naive CD8, more than 2% for memory CD4, and about 0.36% for memory CD8. Even with the large sequencing depth, rarefaction of the sorted-subset datasets indicated that sequencing was incomplete. Clonotypes shared by all four sorted-subset donors showed higher generation probabilities than non-shared clonotypes.

The rearrangement joined TRBV7-9 to TRBJ1-5, with TRBD1 perhaps the D gene, on 6 matching bases. Sequenced input: naive CD8+ T cells sorted from blood. Reading the label with the study, this specimen's cell subset or site is: CD45RA+CCR7+. The origin of this receptor is a man in his late teens or twenties in good health. The CDR3 amino acid sequence is: CASSLSRGSPYSNQPQHF. Read as DNA, the sequence is TGTGCCAGCAGCTTAAGCAGGGGCTCACCTTATAGCAATCAGCCCCAGCATTTT.